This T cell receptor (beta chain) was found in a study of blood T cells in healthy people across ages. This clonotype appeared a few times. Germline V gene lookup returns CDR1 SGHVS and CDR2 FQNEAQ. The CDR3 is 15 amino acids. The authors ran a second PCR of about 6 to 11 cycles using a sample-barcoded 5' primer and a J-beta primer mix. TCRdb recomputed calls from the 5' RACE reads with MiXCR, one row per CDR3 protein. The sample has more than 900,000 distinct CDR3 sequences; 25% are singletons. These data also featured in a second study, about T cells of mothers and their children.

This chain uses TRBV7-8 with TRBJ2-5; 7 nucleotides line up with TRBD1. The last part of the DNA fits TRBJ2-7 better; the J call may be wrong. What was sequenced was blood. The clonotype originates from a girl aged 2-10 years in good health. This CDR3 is CASSSPGTAFNEQYF. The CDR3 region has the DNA TGTGCCAGCAGCTCCCCCGGGACAGCTTTTAACGAGCAGTACTTC.